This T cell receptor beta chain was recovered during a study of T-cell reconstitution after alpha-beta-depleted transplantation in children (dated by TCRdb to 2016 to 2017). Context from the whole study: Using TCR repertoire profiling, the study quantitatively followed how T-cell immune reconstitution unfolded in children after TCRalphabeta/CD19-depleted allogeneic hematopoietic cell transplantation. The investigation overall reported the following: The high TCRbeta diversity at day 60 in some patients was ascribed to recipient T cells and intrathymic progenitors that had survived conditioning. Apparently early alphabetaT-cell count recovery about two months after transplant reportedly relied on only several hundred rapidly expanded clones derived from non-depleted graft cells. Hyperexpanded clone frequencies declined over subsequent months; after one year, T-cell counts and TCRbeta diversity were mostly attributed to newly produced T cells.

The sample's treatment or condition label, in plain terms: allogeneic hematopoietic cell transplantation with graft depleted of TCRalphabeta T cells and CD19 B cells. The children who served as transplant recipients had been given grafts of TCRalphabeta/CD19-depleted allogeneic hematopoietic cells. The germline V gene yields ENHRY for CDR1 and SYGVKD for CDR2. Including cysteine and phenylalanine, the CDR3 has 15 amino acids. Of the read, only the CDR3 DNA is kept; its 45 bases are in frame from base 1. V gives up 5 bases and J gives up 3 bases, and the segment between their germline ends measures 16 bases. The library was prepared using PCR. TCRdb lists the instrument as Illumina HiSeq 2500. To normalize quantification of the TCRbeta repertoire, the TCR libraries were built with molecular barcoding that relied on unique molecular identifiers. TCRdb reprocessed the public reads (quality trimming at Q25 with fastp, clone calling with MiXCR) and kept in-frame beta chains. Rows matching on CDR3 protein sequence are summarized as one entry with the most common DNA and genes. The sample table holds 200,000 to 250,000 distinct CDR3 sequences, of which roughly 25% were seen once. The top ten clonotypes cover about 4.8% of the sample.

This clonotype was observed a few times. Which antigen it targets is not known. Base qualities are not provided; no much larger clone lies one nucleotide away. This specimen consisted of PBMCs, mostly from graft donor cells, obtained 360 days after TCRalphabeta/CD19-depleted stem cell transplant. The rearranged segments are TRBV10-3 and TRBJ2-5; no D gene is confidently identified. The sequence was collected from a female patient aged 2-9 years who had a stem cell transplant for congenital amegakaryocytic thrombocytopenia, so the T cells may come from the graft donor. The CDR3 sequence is CAISTGNSIKETQYF. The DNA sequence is TGTGCCATCAGTACCGGCAATTCCATTAAAGAGACCCAGTACTTC.